These T cell receptor beta chains were read from a single sample in a study of Graves' ophthalmopathy and Graves' hyperthyroidism. TCRdb redid the calling of the multiplex PCR reads with MiXCR, one entry per CDR3 protein. The sample has about 740,000 distinct CDR3 sequences, 35% to 50% seen once. The sample taken for sequencing was peripheral blood. The receptors stem from an adult man with Graves' ophthalmopathy. CDR3s include the opening cysteine and the closing phenylalanine or tryptophan. The D gene is left open where the match is weak. Size tells how often a clone was seen (once, few, many) or the class of an expanded clone, and some rows leave it out.

TRBJ1-5	TRBD1	TRBV7-4	NA	CASSLALTGQGVLQPQHF	TGTGCCAGCAGCTTAGCGCTAACGGGACAGGGGGTCCTCCAGCCCCAGCATTTT
TRBJ1-1	NA	TRBV7-6	many	CASSLIQGREAFF	TGTGCCAGCAGCTTAATCCAGGGCCGAGAAGCTTTCTTT
TRBJ2-6	NA	TRBV10-3	many	CAITEEGSRKSGANVLTF	TGTGCCATCACCGAGGAAGGGAGCAGGAAATCTGGGGCCAACGTCCTGACTTTC
TRBJ2-2	NA	TRBV25-1	few	CATSSNTGELFF	TGTGCCACCTCATCGAACACCGGGGAGCTGTTTTTT
TRBJ1-5	NA	TRBV6-1	NA	CASSFNGQPQHF	TGTGCCAGCAGTTTTAATGGTCAGCCCCAGCATTTT
TRBJ2-7	TRBD2	TRBV24-1	once	CATSDASGGVYEQYF	TGTGCCACCAGTGATGCGAGCGGGGGGGTCTACGAGCAGTACTTC
TRBJ1-2	NA	TRBV5-8	many	CASSFGSSNYGYTF	TGTGCCAGCAGCTTCGGGAGCTCTAACTATGGCTACACCTTC
TRBJ2-3	TRBD1	TRBV2	NA	CASMTGTGGRDTQYF	TGTGCCAGCATGACGGGGACAGGGGGCAGAGATACGCAGTATTTT
TRBJ2-5	NA	TRBV7-3	few	CASSLIAGTQETQYF	TGTGCCAGCAGCTTAATAGCCGGGACCCAAGAGACCCAGTACTTC
TRBJ2-2	NA	TRBV20-1	NA	CSAPGEMNTGELFF	TGCAGTGCTCCTGGGGAAATGAACACCGGGGAGCTGTTTTTT
TRBJ2-5	TRBD1	TRBV29-1	NA	CSPTGDPQETQYF	TGCAGCCCTACAGGGGATCCACAAGAGACCCAGTACTTC
TRBJ1-6	NA	TRBV11-2	many	CASSSGQRDSPLHF	TGTGCCAGCAGCTCAGGACAGCGAGATTCACCCCTCCACTTT
TRBJ2-5	NA	TRBV7-9	few	CASSLIAGGHQYF	TGTGCCAGCAGCTTAATAGCCGGGGGCCACCAGTACTTC
TRBJ2-7	TRBD2	TRBV10-3	NA	CAISYSSRGSDEQYF	TGTGCCATCAGTTACTCGTCTCGCGGGAGCGACGAGCAGTACTTC
TRBJ1-6	TRBD1	TRBV9	many	CASSVRTGRSLLHF	TGTGCCAGCAGCGTACGGACAGGGCGCTCACTCCTCCACTTT
TRBJ1-2	TRBD1	TRBV7-9	NA	CASSQAGGRSYGYTF	TGTGCCAGCAGCCAAGCAGGGGGCAGGAGCTATGGCTACACCTTC
TRBJ2-2	TRBD2	TRBV25-1	NA	CASSPGLAGGEGTNTRELFF	TGTGCCAGCAGTCCGGGACTAGCGGGCGGAGAGGGAACGAACACCAGGGAGCTGTTTTTT
TRBJ1-2	NA	TRBV11-2	many	CASSSGGRYTF	TGTGCCAGCAGCTCCGGTGGTCGCTACACCTTC
TRBJ1-1	NA	TRBV15	many	CATSRDRNTEAFF	TGTGCCACCAGCAGAGATAGAAACACTGAAGCTTTCTTT
TRBJ1-5	TRBD1	TRBV24-1	NA	CATSDPGTGAQSNQPQHF	TGTGCCACCAGTGACCCAGGGACAGGGGCACAAAGCAATCAGCCCCAGCATTTT
TRBJ1-2	NA	TRBV4-3	NA	CASSQDRETNYGYTF	TGCGCCAGCAGCCAAGATCGCGAAACTAACTATGGCTACACCTTC
TRBJ1-3	TRBD1	TRBV2	NA	CASNWDRGPENTIYF	TGTGCCAGCAATTGGGACAGGGGGCCTGAAAACACCATATATTTT
TRBJ1-5	NA	TRBV20-1	few	CSALKGRNQPQHF	TGCAGTGCTTTAAAGGGGAGGAATCAGCCCCAGCATTTT
TRBJ2-7	NA	TRBV11-1	NA	CASSLAGVGRYEQYF	TGTGCCAGCAGCTTAGCAGGCGTTGGGAGGTACGAGCAGTACTTC
TRBJ1-1	NA	TRBV11-1	NA	CAWSVHLMNTEAFF	TGTGCCTGGAGTGTACACTTGATGAACACTGAAGCTTTCTTT
TRBJ1-2	NA	TRBV15	NA	CATSRADGSYGYTF	TGTGCCACCAGCAGGGCTGACGGATCCTATGGCTACACCTTC
TRBJ2-5	NA	TRBV20-1	NA	CSARDGAAGETQYF	TGCAGTGCTAGAGATGGGGCGGCCGGCGAGACCCAGTACTTC
TRBJ2-7	NA	TRBV20-1	once	CSARRDALSYEQYF	TGCAGTGCTAGGCGAGACGCATTATCCTACGAGCAGTACTTC
TRBJ2-5	TRBD2	TRBV7-9	NA	CASSPAGTRRETQYF	TGCGCCAGCAGCCCCGCCGGGACTAGACGAGAGACCCAGTACTTC
TRBJ1-3	NA	TRBV14	NA	CASSQDPHATIYF	TGTGCCAGCAGCCAAGATCCCCACGCCACCATATATTTT
TRBJ1-2	NA	TRBV29-1	NA	CSVPSGYDGYTF	TGCAGCGTTCCTTCAGGGTATGATGGCTACACCTTC
TRBJ2-7	TRBD1	TRBV7-6	NA	CASSRIGDRDEQYF	TGTGCCAGCAGCCGGATAGGGGACAGGGACGAGCAGTACTTC
TRBJ1-1	NA	TRBV2	many	CASSRSGTEAFF	TGTGCCAGCAGTAGGTCGGGCACTGAAGCTTTCTTT
TRBJ1-4	NA	TRBV25-1	NA	CASSPNGTTNEKLFF	TGTGCCAGCTCCCCAAACGGGACAACTAATGAAAAACTGTTTTTT
TRBJ1-6	NA	TRBV19	NA	CASSPAGHGPWARNSPLHF	TGTGCCAGTAGCCCCGCTGGACATGGACCGTGGGCGAGGAATTCACCCCTCCACTTT
TRBJ2-5	NA	TRBV20-1	NA	CSAPGVAEETQYF	TGCAGTGCTCCAGGGGTCGCTGAAGAGACCCAGTACTTC
TRBJ2-7	TRBD1	TRBV4-1	few	CASSQLEGQDYEQYF	TGTGCCAGCAGCCAACTGGAAGGACAGGACTACGAGCAGTACTTC
TRBJ2-7	NA	TRBV5-8	many	CASSLLGEQYF	TGTGCCAGCAGCTTGTTAGGAGAGCAGTACTTC
TRBJ2-3	NA	TRBV5-1	NA	CASSSLASTDTQYF	TGCGCCAGCAGCTCCCTCGCTAGCACAGATACGCAGTATTTT
TRBJ1-1	NA	TRBV10-3	NA	CASSGIQSGGRNTEAFF	TGTGCCAGCAGTGGTATCCAGTCCGGGGGGCGGAACACTGAAGCTTTCTTT
TRBJ2-6	NA	TRBV10-2	few	CASSESGGAGANVLTF	TGCGCCAGCAGTGAGTCAGGGGGGGCTGGGGCCAACGTCCTGACTTTC
TRBJ2-2	TRBD2	TRBV10-3	NA	CAIRLAGGGTNTGELFF	TGTGCCATCAGGCTAGCGGGGGGCGGAACCAACACCGGGGAGCTGTTTTTT
TRBJ2-1	NA	TRBV24-1	NA	CATSDYGALDDEQFF	TGTGCCACCAGTGATTACGGGGCCCTAGACGATGAGCAGTTCTTC
TRBJ1-1	NA	TRBV7-9	NA	CASSWVRGGLNTEAFF	TGTGCCAGCTCCTGGGTGAGGGGAGGGCTGAACACTGAAGCTTTCTTT
TRBJ1-2	TRBD1	TRBV7-9	NA	CASSVDWTGDYGYTF	TGTGCCAGCAGCGTAGATTGGACAGGGGACTATGGCTACACCTTC
TRBJ1-1	NA	TRBV7-9	many	CASSLTSNTEAFF	TGTGCCAGCAGCTTAACATCGAACACTGAAGCTTTCTTT
TRBJ1-6	NA	TRBV7-9	once	CASSQVIGQGNSPLHF	TGCGCCAGCAGCCAAGTAATAGGTCAGGGTAATTCACCCCTCCACTTT
TRBJ2-7	NA	TRBV20-1	NA	CSAPPQTNYEQYF	TGCAGTGCTCCTCCACAGACTAACTACGAGCAGTACTTC
TRBJ2-6	NA	TRBV5-1	NA	CASSPYGASGANVLTF	TGCGCCAGCAGCCCCTACGGGGCCTCTGGGGCCAACGTCCTGACTTTC
TRBJ1-5	NA	TRBV14	NA	CASSPHRLGQPQHF	TGTGCCAGCAGCCCCCACAGGCTGGGTCAGCCCCAGCATTTT
TRBJ1-2	TRBD1	TRBV15	many	CATSKGQWHGYTF	TGTGCCACCAGCAAGGGACAGTGGCATGGCTACACCTTC
TRBJ2-7	NA	TRBV9	few	CASSPSYDEQYF	TGTGCCAGCAGCCCCTCTTATGACGAGCAGTACTTC
TRBJ1-1	NA	TRBV6-5	NA	CASSHGGPGSEAFF	TGTGCCAGCAGCCACGGGGGTCCTGGCTCTGAAGCTTTCTTT
TRBJ2-5	TRBD2	TRBV7-3	many	CASSLVAGGHETQYF	TGTGCCAGCAGCCTCGTAGCGGGGGGTCACGAGACCCAGTACTTC
TRBJ2-7	TRBD2	TRBV20-1	NA	CSASWASGRTFSYEQYF	TGCAGTGCTAGTTGGGCTAGCGGGAGAACTTTCTCCTACGAGCAGTACTTC
TRBJ1-2	NA	TRBV4-3	NA	CASSQVDSRYGYTF	TGCGCCAGCAGCCAAGTGGACAGCAGATATGGCTACACCTTC